This T cell receptor (beta chain) comes out of a study of control samples from healthy donors and cancer patients. In this sample, this clone turned up once. The repertoire was sequenced with immunoSEQ multiplex PCR; TCRdb's copy has only in-frame clones and lacks some. The table records 130,000 or so clones, 90% of them present only once. Source material: blood. This receptor was obtained from a man between 35 and 55 years old in good health.

The CDR3 DNA follows: TGTGCCAGCAGTGGTATCTCTGGGGCCAACGTCCTGACTTTC. It yields the protein CASSGISGANVLTF. The chain carries TRBV2 and TRBJ2-6, with D unresolved. The CDR3 consists of 14 residues. Per the germline V gene, CDR1 is SNHLY and CDR2 is FYNNEI. Trimming cost V 4 bases and J 0 bases, with 4 bases left between them.